The T cell receptor beta chain described here comes from a study of T cell responses to AZD1222 COVID-19 vaccine (dated by TCRdb to the early 2020s). In the study overall: AZD1222 recipients whose second dose came at about 4 weeks and those whose second dose came at about 12 weeks were combined into one group, since spike-specific TCR depth and breadth did not differ between the two schedules. TCR sequencing was performed for fewer than 250 trial participants, of whom some 200 were given two doses of AZD1222 and around 25 were given two doses of MenACWY control vaccine. Trial participants were enrolled by age into subgroups of 18-55, 56-69 and 70-plus years, and roughly 150, 30 and 60 TCR-sequenced participants, respectively, were included in these subgroups. Overall results and qualifications from the work: Epitopes outside the regions mutated in the B.1.351 and B.1.1.7 variants were reportedly recognized by nearly half of the unique spike-specific TCRs. The 56-69-year group was small, and its depth increase did not reach significance, likely because of low power. No day 14 peak-response samples were available, so repertoires were characterized only after the peak T cell response. Vaccine-associated CD4 TCRs spanned the whole spike protein, with dominant responses in regions 160-218 and 743-854. Participants were mostly white British, with more females than males. The authors suggested clonal diversity may have been underestimated. Only six or seven AZD1222 recipients were SARS-CoV-2 seropositive at baseline, limiting conclusions about previously exposed vaccinees. Spike-specific TCR breadth and depth rose significantly after two AZD1222 doses compared with day 0 and with MenACWY recipients.

The CDR3 regions of human TCRbeta chains were subjected to immunosequencing. In the paper's pipeline: Repertoire TCRs were checked for matches against a reference library of SARS-CoV-2-specific TCRs that had been generated using the MIRA antigen-specificity platform. Breadth was defined as the fraction of unique TCRs that were SARS-CoV-2-associated, and depth was defined as the fraction of total T cells that were SARS-CoV-2-associated. Using the MIRA data, each spike-specific TCR was mapped to the spike region that the TCR reacts to and placed in a CD4 or CD8 class. Log10-transformed breadth and depth values were compared by one-way ANOVA with Sidak's multiple comparisons tests. TCRdb provides this immuneACCESS table in a form limited to in-frame rearrangements. Some clones are lacking; in checked studies, under half of them reflect an unresolved V gene, and why the rest are absent is not known. For V, J and clone size, that table is used; D and trimming come from the DNA. The sample table lists 110,000 to 150,000 clones, 93% of them with a count of one. The ten largest clones represent 4.5% to 5.5% of the sample.

Remarks on this clone: Its antigen is still unknown. It has no much larger one-base neighbor in the sample; base qualities were not kept.

In the paper's terms, the time point label means: baseline before first vaccination. Vaccinee samples were obtained from the UK trials COV001 and COV002, which included a single-blind randomized controlled phase 2/3 trial of AZD1222 (ChAdOx1 nCoV-19) in healthy adults. For TCRbeta chain sequencing, PBMC samples from trial participants were taken at day 0 and at day 28 after the second dose. Trimming at the junction amounts to 7 bases on V and 4 bases on J, and the germline ends lie 7 bases apart. The germline V gene provides CDR1 SNHLY and CDR2 FYNNEI. There are 11 amino acids in the CDR3, from cysteine to phenylalanine inclusive. This entry keeps only the CDR3 DNA: 33 bases, framed from base 1.

The material was peripheral blood, obtained on day 0 of AZD1222 vaccination. The chain joins TRBV2 to TRBJ1-2; TRBD1 is a possible D gene, resting on 5 matching bases. The TCR sequence derives from an adult in good health. The CDR3 here reads CASKGTYGYTF. The DNA sequence follows: TGTGCCAGCAAAGGGACCTATGGCTACACCTTC. Joined to the reference TRBV2 and TRBJ1-2 proteins, this CDR3 gives the full variable domain: EPEVTQTPSHQVTQMGQEVILRCVPISNHLYFYWYRQILGQKVEFLVSFYNNEISEKSEIFDDQFSVERPDGSNFTLKIRSTKLEDSAMYFCASKGTYGYTFGSGTRLTVV.